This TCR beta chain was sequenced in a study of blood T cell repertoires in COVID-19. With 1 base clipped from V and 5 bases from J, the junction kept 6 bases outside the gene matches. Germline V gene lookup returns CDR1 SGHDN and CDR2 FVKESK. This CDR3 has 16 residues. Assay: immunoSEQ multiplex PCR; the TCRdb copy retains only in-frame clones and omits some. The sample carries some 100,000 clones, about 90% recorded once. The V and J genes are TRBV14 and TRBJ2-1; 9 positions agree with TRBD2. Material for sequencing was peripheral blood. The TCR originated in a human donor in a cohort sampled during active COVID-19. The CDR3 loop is CASSQVGAGGDNEQFF. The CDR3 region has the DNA TGTGCCAGCAGCCAAGTAGGAGCGGGAGGTGACAATGAGCAGTTCTTC.